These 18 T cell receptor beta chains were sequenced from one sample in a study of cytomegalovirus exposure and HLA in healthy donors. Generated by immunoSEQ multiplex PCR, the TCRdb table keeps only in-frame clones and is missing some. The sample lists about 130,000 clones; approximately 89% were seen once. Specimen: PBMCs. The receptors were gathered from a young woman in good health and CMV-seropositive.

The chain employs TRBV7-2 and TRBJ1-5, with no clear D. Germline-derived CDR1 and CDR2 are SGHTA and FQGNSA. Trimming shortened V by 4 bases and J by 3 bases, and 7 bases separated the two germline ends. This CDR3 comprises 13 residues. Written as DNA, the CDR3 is TGTGCCAGCAGCTCGAGAACCAATCAGCCCCAGCATTTT. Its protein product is CASSSRTNQPQHF.

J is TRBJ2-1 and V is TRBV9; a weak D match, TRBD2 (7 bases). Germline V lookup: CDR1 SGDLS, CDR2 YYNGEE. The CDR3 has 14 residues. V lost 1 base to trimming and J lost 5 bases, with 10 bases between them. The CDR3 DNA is TGTGCCAGCAGCGTACGGGGGGCGGACAATGAGCAGTTCTTC. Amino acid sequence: CASSVRGADNEQFF.

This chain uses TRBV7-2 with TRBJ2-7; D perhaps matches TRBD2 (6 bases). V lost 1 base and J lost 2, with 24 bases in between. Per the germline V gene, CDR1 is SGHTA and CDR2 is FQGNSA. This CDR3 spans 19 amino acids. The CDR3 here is CASSLEIFRGTSSAYEQYF. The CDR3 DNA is TGTGCCAGCAGCTTAGAGATTTTTCGGGGGACGAGTTCCGCCTACGAGCAGTACTTC.

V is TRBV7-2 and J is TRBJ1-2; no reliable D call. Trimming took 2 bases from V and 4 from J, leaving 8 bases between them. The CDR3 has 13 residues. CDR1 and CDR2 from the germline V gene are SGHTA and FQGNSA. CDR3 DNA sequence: TGTGCCAGCAGCTTACAGGCCAGCTATGGCTACACCTTC. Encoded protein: CASSLQASYGYTF.

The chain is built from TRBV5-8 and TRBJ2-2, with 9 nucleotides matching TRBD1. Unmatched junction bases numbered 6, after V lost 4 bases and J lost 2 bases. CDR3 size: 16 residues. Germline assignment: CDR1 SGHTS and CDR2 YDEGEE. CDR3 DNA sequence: TGTGCCAGCAGCCTGGGGACAGGGATCAACACCGGGGAGCTGTTTTTT. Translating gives CASSLGTGINTGELFF.

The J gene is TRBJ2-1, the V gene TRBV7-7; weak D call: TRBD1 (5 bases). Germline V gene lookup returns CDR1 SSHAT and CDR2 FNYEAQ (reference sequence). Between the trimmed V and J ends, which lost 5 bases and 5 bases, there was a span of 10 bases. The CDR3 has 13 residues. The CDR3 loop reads CASSLPGHNEQFF. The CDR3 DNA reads TGTGCCAGCAGCCTCCCAGGGCACAATGAGCAGTTCTTC.

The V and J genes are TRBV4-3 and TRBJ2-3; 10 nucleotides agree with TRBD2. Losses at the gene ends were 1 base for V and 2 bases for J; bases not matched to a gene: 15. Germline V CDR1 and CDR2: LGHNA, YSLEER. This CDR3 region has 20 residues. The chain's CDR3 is CASSQAPPGASGGSTDTQYF. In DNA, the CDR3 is TGCGCCAGCAGCCAAGCCCCGCCAGGCGCTAGCGGGGGATCCACAGATACGCAGTATTTT.

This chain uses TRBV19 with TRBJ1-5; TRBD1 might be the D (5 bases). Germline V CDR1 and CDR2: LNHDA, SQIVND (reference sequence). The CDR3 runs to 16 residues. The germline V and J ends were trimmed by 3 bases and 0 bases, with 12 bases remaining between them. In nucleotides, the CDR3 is TGTGCCAGTAGTATCCGGGGGAGTAGTAGCAATCAGCCCCAGCATTTT. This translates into CASSIRGSSSNQPQHF.

CDR3 bases: TGTGCCAGCAGCCCTGAATCGGGCACCGGGGAGCTGTTTTTT. As protein: CASSPESGTGELFF. This chain links TRBV11-3 with TRBJ2-2; D gene uncertain. V was trimmed by 5 bases and J by 4 bases, leaving 11 bases between them. The CDR3 extends over 14 amino acids. From germline, CDR1 is SGHNT and CDR2 YENEEA.

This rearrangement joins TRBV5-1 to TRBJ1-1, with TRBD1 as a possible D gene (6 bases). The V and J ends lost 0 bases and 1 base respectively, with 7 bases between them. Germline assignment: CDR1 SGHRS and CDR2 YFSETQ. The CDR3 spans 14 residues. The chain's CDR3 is CASSLEDRNTEAFF. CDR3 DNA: TGCGCCAGCAGCTTGGAGGACAGGAACACTGAAGCTTTCTTT.

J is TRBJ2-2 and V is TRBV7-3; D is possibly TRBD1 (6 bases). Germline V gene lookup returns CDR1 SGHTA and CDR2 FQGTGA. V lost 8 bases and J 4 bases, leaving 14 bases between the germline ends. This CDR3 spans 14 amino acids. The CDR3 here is CASRPTGSTGELFF. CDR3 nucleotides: TGTGCCAGCCGACCTACAGGGTCCACCGGGGAGCTGTTTTTT.

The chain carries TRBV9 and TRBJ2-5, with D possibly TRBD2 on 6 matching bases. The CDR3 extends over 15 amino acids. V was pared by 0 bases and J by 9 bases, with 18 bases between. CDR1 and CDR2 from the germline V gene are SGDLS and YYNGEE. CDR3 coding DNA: TGTGCCAGCAGCGTAGTCGAGGGACTGTCCGGGGCCCAGTACTTC. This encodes CASSVVEGLSGAQYF.

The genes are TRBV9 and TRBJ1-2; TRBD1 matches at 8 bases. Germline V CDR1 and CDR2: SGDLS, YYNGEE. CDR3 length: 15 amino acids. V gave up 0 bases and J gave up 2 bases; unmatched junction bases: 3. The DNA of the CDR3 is TGTGCCAGCAGCGTAGATACAGGGGGGAACTATGGCTACACCTTC. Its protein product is CASSVDTGGNYGYTF.

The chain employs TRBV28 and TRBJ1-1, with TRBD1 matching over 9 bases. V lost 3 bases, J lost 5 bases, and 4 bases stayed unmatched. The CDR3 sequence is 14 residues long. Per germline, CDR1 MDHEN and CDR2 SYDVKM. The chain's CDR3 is CASSFGTGLTEAFF. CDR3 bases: TGTGCCAGCAGTTTTGGGACAGGGCTTACTGAAGCTTTCTTT.

This chain's CDR3 is CASSMTQGGYEQYF. In DNA form, the CDR3 reads TGTGCCAGCAGTATGACCCAAGGGGGCTACGAGCAGTACTTC. The V and J genes are TRBV6-1 and TRBJ2-7; TRBD1 might be the D (6 bases). The CDR3 runs to 14 residues. The V and J ends lost 5 bases and 3 bases respectively, with 14 bases between them. Germline V gene sequence: CDR1 MNHNS, CDR2 SASEGT.

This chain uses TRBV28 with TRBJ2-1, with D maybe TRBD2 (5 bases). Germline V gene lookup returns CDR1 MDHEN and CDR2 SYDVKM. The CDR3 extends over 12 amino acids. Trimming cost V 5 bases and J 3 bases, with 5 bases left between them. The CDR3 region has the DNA TGTGCCAGCAGTCGGGGCTACAATGAGCAGTTCTTC. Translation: CASSRGYNEQFF.

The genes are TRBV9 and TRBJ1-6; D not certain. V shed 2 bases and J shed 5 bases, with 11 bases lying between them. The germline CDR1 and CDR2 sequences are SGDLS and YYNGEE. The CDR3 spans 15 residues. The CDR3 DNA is TGTGCCAGCAGCGTTGGAGGATTCAATAATTCACCCCTCCACTTT. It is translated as CASSVGGFNNSPLHF. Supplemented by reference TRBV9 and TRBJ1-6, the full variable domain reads DSGVTQTPKHLITATGQRVTLRCSPRSGDLSVYWYQQSLDQGLQFLIQYYNGEERAKGNILERFSAQQFPDLHSELNLSSLELGDSALYFCASSVGGFNNSPLHFGNGTRLTVT.

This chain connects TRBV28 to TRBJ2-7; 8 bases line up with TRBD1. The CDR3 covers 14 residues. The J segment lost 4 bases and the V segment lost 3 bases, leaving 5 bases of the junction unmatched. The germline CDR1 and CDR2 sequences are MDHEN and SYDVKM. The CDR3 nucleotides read TGTGCCAGCAGTTTCTCCGACAGGGGATACGAGCAGTACTTC. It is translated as CASSFSDRGYEQYF. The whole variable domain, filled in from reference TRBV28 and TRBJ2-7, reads DVKVTQSSRYLVKRTGEKVFLECVQDMDHENMFWYRQDPGLGLRLIYFSYDVKMKEKGDIPEGYSVSREKKERFSLILESASTNQTSMYLCASSFSDRGYEQYFGPGTRLTVT.